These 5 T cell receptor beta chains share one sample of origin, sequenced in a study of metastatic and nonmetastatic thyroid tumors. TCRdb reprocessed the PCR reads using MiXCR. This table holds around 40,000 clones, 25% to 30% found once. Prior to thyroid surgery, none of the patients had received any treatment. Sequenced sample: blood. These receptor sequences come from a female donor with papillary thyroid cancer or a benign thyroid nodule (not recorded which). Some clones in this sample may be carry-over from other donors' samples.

CDR3 residues: CASSLTSGTFYEQYF. As DNA, the CDR3 is TGCGCCAGCAGCTTGACTAGCGGGACTTTCTACGAGCAGTACTTC. V gene TRBV5-1 combines with J gene TRBJ2-7, with 10 bases that match TRBD2. V dropped 1 base and J dropped 3; count of bases not matched to a gene: 4. This CDR3 has 15 residues. Germline-derived CDR1 and CDR2 are SGHRS and YFSETQ.

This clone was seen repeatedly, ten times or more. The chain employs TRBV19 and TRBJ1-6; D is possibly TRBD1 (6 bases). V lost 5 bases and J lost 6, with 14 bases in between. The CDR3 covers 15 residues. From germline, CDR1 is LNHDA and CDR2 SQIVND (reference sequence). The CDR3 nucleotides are TGTGCCAGTAGTGTCGATGGGACAATTAATTCACCCCTCCACTTT. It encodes CASSVDGTINSPLHF.

The CDR3 DNA reads TGTGCCAGCAGTGAAGGGGACAGCTCCTACGAGCAGTACGTC. It codes for CASSEGDSSYEQYV. The chain recombines TRBV6-1 with TRBJ2-7, with 7 bases fitting TRBD1. After removal of 1 base from V and 0 bases from J, the junction contained 0 bases not matched to a gene. CDR3 length: 14 amino acids. The germline CDR1 and CDR2 sequences are MNHNS and SASEGT.

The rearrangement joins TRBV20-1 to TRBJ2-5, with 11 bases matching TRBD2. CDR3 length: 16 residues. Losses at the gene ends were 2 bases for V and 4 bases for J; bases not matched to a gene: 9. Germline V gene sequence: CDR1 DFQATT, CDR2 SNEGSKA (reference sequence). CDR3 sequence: CSARQPSGGYRETQYF. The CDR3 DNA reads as TGCAGTGCTAGACAGCCTAGCGGGGGGTACCGAGAGACCCAGTACTTC.

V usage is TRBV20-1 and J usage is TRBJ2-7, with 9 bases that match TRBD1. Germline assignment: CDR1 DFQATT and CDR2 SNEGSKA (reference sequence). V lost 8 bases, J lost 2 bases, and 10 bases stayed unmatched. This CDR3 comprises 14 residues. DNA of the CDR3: TGCAGTTCTAAGACAACAGGGGGCCCCTACGAGCAGTACTTC. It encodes CSSKTTGGPYEQYF.